A selection of T cell receptor beta chains follows, all from one sample in a study of control samples from healthy donors and cancer patients. Sequenced by immunoSEQ multiplex PCR; TCRdb stores in-frame clones only, minus some. The top ten clones hold roughly a tenth of a sample with 98,000 or so clones, roughly three quarters of them seen once. Input material: blood. The receptors originated from a young woman in good health. The CDR3 runs from the conserved cysteine through the conserved F or W. The D gene is left open where the match is weak. The listing skips clone size in some rows; elsewhere it reads once, few, many or a size class.

V	D	J	size	DNA	CDR3
TRBV2	TRBD2	TRBJ2-5	.	TGTGCCAGCAGTGCACCTTCCGTACTAGCGGGGGGCGGAAATAGCCTAAAAGAGACCCAGTACTTC	CASSAPSVLAGGGNSLKETQYF
TRBV27	TRBD2	TRBJ2-3	.	TGTGCCAGCAGTGCGGGACTAGCTATAGATACGCAGTATTTT	CASSAGLAIDTQYF
TRBV21-1	.	TRBJ1-2	.	TGTGCCAGCAGCAGGGGGACACAGGGGCCGTCGAGTGGCTACACCTTC	CASSRGTQGPSSGYTF
TRBV19	TRBD2	TRBJ2-2	.	TGTGCCAGCAGCAGGACTAGCGGGGGCCACGGGGAGCTGTTTTTT	CASSRTSGGHGELFF
TRBV3-1/TRBV3-2	TRBD1	TRBJ1-2	.	TGTGCCAGCAGCCAAGCTGCGACAGGGGGGGCTATGAGCTATGGCTACACCTTC	CASSQAATGGAMSYGYTF
TRBV6-2/TRBV6-3	TRBD2	TRBJ2-1	.	TGTGCCAGCAGTTACAGAACTAGCGATTACAATGAGCAGTTCTTC	CASSYRTSDYNEQFF
TRBV5-1	TRBD1	TRBJ2-7	.	TGCGCCAGCAGCTTGTTAGGTGGACAGGGGGCCTACGAGCAGTACTTC	CASSLLGGQGAYEQYF
TRBV6-1	TRBD2	TRBJ2-7	.	TGTGCCAGCAGTGAACCGGGGGGGCGGGTCTACGAGCAGTACTTC	CASSEPGGRVYEQYF
TRBV9	.	TRBJ2-3	.	TGTGCCAGCAGCGTAGAGGCTACCCGCACAGATACGCAGTATTTT	CASSVEATRTDTQYF
TRBV7-9	.	TRBJ1-6	.	TGTGCCAGCAGCCCCACGGGGAGCTCCTATAATTCACCCCTCCACTTT	CASSPTGSSYNSPLHF
TRBV7-7	.	TRBJ2-5	.	TGTGCTAGCAGCCAACCAAGGGAGACCCAGTACTTC	CASSQPRETQYF
TRBV30	.	TRBJ2-7	.	TGTGCCTGGACTTTCAGAATAGAGGGCGAGCAGTACTTC	CAWTFRIEGEQYF
TRBV7-2	.	TRBJ1-3	.	TGTGCCAGCAGCTTAATGGCGGCAGGCTCTGGAAACACCATATATTTT	CASSLMAAGSGNTIYF
TRBV19	TRBD1	TRBJ1-6	.	TGTGCCAGTAGTATACCGCTTGCCGGGACAGTCGACCATTCACCCCTCCACTTT	CASSIPLAGTVDHSPLHF
TRBV6-6	.	TRBJ1-4	.	TGTGCCAGCAGTTATACTCGGTTAGGGGAAAAACTGTTTTTT	CASSYTRLGEKLFF
TRBV6-5	TRBD1	TRBJ2-2	.	TGTGCCGTGGGGCAGGGGGCAAGAACCGGGGAGCTGTTTTTT	CAVGQGARTGELFF
TRBV19	TRBD1	TRBJ2-3	.	TGTGCCAGTAGTCTCGGACAGGGGGCGCTGACAGATACGCAGTATTTT	CASSLGQGALTDTQYF
TRBV10-1	TRBD1	TRBJ2-5	.	TGCGCCAGCAGGGACAGGGGGCGGGAAGAGACCCAGTACTTC	CASRDRGREETQYF
TRBV7-2	.	TRBJ2-7	.	TGTGCCAGCTCGCAGGGGGGCTCCTACGAGCAGTACTTC	CASSQGGSYEQYF
TRBV13	.	TRBJ2-5	.	TGTGCCAGCAGCCCTAGCGAGGAAGAGACCCAGTACTTC	CASSPSEEETQYF
TRBV5-1	.	TRBJ2-2	few	TGCGCCAGCAGCTTGGCCGTAGTGAACACCGGGGAGCTGTTTTTT	CASSLAVVNTGELFF
TRBV5-4	.	TRBJ1-1	.	TGTGCCAGCAGCTTGGTTCAGGGGAACACTGAAGCTTTCTTT	CASSLVQGNTEAFF
TRBV2	.	TRBJ2-7	.	TGTGCCAGCTCATCCCGTGGGCCTGCTTACGAGCAGTACTTC	CASSSRGPAYEQYF
TRBV12-3/TRBV12-4	.	TRBJ2-3	.	TGTGCCAGCGGGATAAAACCAGATACGCAGTATTTT	CASGIKPDTQYF
TRBV5-6	.	TRBJ1-2	.	TGTGCCAGCAGCCCCCCCCATCAGGGAGAAGGCTACACCTTC	CASSPPHQGEGYTF
TRBV10-3	TRBD1	TRBJ1-1	.	TGTGCCATCAGCCTACAGGGGTTTAGTGAAGCTTTCTTT	CAISLQGFSEAFF
TRBV5-6	.	TRBJ1-5	.	TGTGCCAGCAGCTCCACAGGGTTCGGCAATCAGCCCCAGCATTTT	CASSSTGFGNQPQHF
TRBV18	.	TRBJ2-7	.	TGTGCCAGCTCACCAGCAAACGACGAGCAGTACTTC	CASSPANDEQYF
TRBV2	.	TRBJ1-1	few	TGTGCCAGCAGCAAAATGGGAGCAGGGACTGAAGCTTTCTTT	CASSKMGAGTEAFF
TRBV25-1	.	TRBJ1-1	.	TGTGCCAGCAGTGATCTGACGGGTCTTAACCCTGAAGCTTTCTTT	CASSDLTGLNPEAFF
TRBV4-3	.	TRBJ1-4	few	TGCGCCAGCAGTCGACGGGTCCTAACTAATGAAAAACTGTTTTTT	CASSRRVLTNEKLFF
TRBV28	.	TRBJ1-4	once	TGTGCCAGCAGGGGGACGGGCAGGGGAGCAGCTAATGAAAAACTGTTTTTT	CASRGTGRGAANEKLFF
TRBV6-2/TRBV6-3	.	TRBJ1-2	.	TGTGCCAGCAGTCCCTCAGCGACAGCTACTCTCTATGGCTACACCTTC	CASSPSATATLYGYTF
TRBV6-5	.	TRBJ1-6	.	TGTGCCAGCAGCCTGACGGGAGTTGATTCACCCCTCCACTTT	CASSLTGVDSPLHF
TRBV30	.	TRBJ1-6	few	TGTGCCTGGAGTGAAGGCCCCGGGGGTTCACCCCTCCACTTT	CAWSEGPGGSPLHF
TRBV5-5	TRBD2	TRBJ2-5	.	TGTGCCAGCAGCTTGGCGTCTAGCGGGGGGCAAGAGACCCAGTACTTC	CASSLASSGGQETQYF
TRBV9	TRBD2	TRBJ2-3	.	TGTGCCAGCAGCGGAAGACTAGCGGGGGTTGCAGATACGCAGTATTTT	CASSGRLAGVADTQYF
TRBV24-1	.	TRBJ2-4	.	TGTGCCACTTTTGCTCCCGGGACACGCATAGCCAAAAACATTCAGTACTTC	CATFAPGTRIAKNIQYF
TRBV4-3	.	TRBJ2-5	few	TGCGCCAGCAGCCACGAGATCGGGAGCCGGGAGACCCAGTACTTC	CASSHEIGSRETQYF
TRBV5-1	.	TRBJ2-2	.	TGCGCCAGCAGCTTGGGTGGCACCGGGGAGCTGTTTTTT	CASSLGGTGELFF
TRBV5-5	.	TRBJ1-3	.	TGTGCCAGCAGCTTACTACCATTAAACTCTGGAAACACCATATATTTT	CASSLLPLNSGNTIYF
TRBV19	.	TRBJ1-1	.	TGTGCCAGTCGACGGAGGAACACTGAAGCTTTCTTT	CASRRRNTEAFF
TRBV9	.	TRBJ1-6	.	TGTGCCAGCAGCGTAGCTGCGGCGTCGGGTAATTCACCCCTCCACTTT	CASSVAAASGNSPLHF
TRBV19	.	TRBJ2-1	few	TGTGCCAGTAGTCAAAGTCCAGGGGCGGACAATGAGCAGTTCTTC	CASSQSPGADNEQFF
TRBV4-3	TRBD2	TRBJ2-7	.	TGCGCCAGCAGCCAAGATAGCGGGTGGGCGTACGAGCAGTACTTC	CASSQDSGWAYEQYF
TRBV27	TRBD1	TRBJ1-2	.	TGTGCCAGCAGAACAGGGGGCCATGGCTACACCTTC	CASRTGGHGYTF
TRBV4-2	.	TRBJ1-6	.	TGTGCCAGCAGCCAAGATTTACAGTATAATTCACCCCTCCACTTT	CASSQDLQYNSPLHF
TRBV5-4	.	TRBJ1-2	.	TGTGCCAGCAGCTTGGATATCATAGGCTACACCTTC	CASSLDIIGYTF